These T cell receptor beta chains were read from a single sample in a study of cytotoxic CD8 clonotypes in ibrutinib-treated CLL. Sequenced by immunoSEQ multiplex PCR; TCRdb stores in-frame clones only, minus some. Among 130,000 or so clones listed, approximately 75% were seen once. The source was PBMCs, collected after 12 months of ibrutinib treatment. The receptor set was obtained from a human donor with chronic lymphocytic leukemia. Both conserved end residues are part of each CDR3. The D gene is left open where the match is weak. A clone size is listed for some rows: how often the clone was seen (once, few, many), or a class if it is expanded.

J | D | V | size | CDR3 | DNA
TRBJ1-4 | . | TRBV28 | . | CASSLFRVEEKLFF | TGTGCCAGCAGTTTATTCAGGGTTGAGGAAAAACTGTTTTTT
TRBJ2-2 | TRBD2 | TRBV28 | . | CASNLIRLAGFPGELFF | TGTGCCAGCAACCTGATAAGACTAGCGGGATTTCCCGGGGAGCTGTTTTTT
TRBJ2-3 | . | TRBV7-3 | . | CASSPIGGSTDTQYF | TGTGCCAGCAGCCCGATAGGGGGGAGCACAGATACGCAGTATTTT
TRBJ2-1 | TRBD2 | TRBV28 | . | CASSLWAGDNEQFF | TGTGCCAGCAGTTTATGGGCGGGGGACAATGAGCAGTTCTTC
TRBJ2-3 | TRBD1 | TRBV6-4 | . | CASSPGTGGTDTQYF | TGTGCCAGCAGTCCCGGGACAGGGGGCACAGATACGCAGTATTTT
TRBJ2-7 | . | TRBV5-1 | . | CASSLGSMGVSYEQYF | TGCGCCAGCAGCTTGGGATCGATGGGGGTGAGCTACGAGCAGTACTTC
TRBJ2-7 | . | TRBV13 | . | CASSPSGVPYEQYF | TGTGCCAGCAGCCCCTCCGGCGTCCCCTACGAGCAGTACTTC
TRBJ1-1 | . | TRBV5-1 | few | CASSLGLGMYTEAFF | TGCGCCAGCAGCTTGGGTCTGGGGATGTACACTGAAGCTTTCTTT
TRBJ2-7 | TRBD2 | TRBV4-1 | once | CASSQELAVRYEQYF | TGCGCCAGCAGCCAAGAACTAGCGGTTCGCTACGAGCAGTACTTC
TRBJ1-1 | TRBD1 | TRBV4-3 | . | CASSQDRGSWGAEAFF | TGCGCCAGCAGCCAGGACAGGGGGTCTTGGGGTGCTGAAGCTTTCTTT
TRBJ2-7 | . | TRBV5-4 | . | CASSLSGYEQYF | TGTGCCAGCAGCTTGTCAGGATACGAGCAGTACTTC
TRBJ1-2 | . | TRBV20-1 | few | CSARAEGGYTF | TGCAGTGCTAGGGCCGAGGGCGGCTACACCTTC
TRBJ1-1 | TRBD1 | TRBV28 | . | CASTPGGHRGAFF | TGTGCCAGCACCCCAGGGGGACACCGAGGAGCTTTCTTT
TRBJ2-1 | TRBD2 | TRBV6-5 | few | CASRFSGRGPGEQFF | TGTGCCAGCAGATTTAGCGGGAGGGGCCCCGGTGAGCAGTTCTTC
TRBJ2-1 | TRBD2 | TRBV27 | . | CASTISGGPSYNEQFF | TGTGCCAGCACCATTAGCGGGGGCCCTTCCTACAATGAGCAGTTCTTC
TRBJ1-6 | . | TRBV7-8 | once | CASSLGGTYNSPLHF | TGTGCCAGCAGCTTAGGGGGAACCTATAATTCACCCCTCCACTTT
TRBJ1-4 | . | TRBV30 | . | CAWAGQGNEKLFF | TGTGCCTGGGCGGGGCAGGGGAATGAAAAACTGTTTTTT
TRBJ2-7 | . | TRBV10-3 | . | CAISGGDGPYEQYF | TGTGCCATCAGTGGAGGGGACGGACCCTACGAGCAGTACTTC
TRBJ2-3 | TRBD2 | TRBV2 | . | CASRLETSGGTQYF | TGTGCCAGCAGGCTGGAGACTAGCGGGGGTACGCAGTATTTT
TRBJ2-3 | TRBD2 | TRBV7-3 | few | CASSLGLAGVDTQYF | TGTGCCAGCAGCTTAGGACTAGCGGGAGTTGATACGCAGTATTTT
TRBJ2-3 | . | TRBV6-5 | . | CASSSQKQGTDTQYF | TGTGCCAGCAGTTCGCAAAAGCAGGGCACAGATACGCAGTATTTT
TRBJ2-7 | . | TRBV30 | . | CAWSTGSDRIYEQYF | TGTGCCTGGAGTACGGGCTCGGATAGGATCTACGAGCAGTACTTC
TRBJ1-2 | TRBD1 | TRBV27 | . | CASSQDRERYTF | TGTGCCAGCAGTCAGGACAGGGAGCGCTACACCTTC
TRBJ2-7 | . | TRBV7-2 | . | CASSLFGTWNYEQYF | TGTGCCAGCAGCTTATTTGGGACTTGGAACTACGAGCAGTACTTC
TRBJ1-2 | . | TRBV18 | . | CASSPGGGWNYGYTF | TGTGCCAGCTCACCGGGCGGGGGCTGGAACTATGGCTACACCTTC
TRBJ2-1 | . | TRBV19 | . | CASSIMSSSYNEQFF | TGTGCCAGTAGTATTATGAGTAGCTCCTACAATGAGCAGTTCTTC
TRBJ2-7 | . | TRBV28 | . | CASSSGYFDYEQYF | TGTGCCAGCAGTTCAGGGTACTTCGACTACGAGCAGTACTTC
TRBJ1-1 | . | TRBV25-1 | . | CASSDMRGRNTEAFF | TGTGCCAGCAGTGATATGAGGGGTAGAAACACTGAAGCTTTCTTT
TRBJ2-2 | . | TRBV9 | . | CASRVGNLNTGELFF | TGTGCCAGCAGAGTTGGGAACCTGAACACCGGGGAGCTGTTTTTT
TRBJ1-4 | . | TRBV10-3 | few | CAISESKATKLFF | TGTGCCATCAGTGAGTCAAAGGCAACAAAACTGTTTTTT
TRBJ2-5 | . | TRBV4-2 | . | CASSPRDGETQYF | TGTGCCAGCAGCCCCCGGGACGGAGAGACCCAGTACTTC
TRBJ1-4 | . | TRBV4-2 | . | CASSPRTATNEKLFF | TGTGCCAGCAGCCCGCGAACGGCAACTAATGAAAAACTGTTTTTT
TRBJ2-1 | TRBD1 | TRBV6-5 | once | CASRGTGIYNEQFF | TGTGCCAGCAGAGGGACAGGGATCTACAATGAGCAGTTCTTC
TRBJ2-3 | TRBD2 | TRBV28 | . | CASSSLAGPYF | TGTGCCAGCAGTTCACTAGCGGGACCGTATTTT
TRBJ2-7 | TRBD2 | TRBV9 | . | CASSATSGSYEQYF | TGTGCCAGCAGCGCGACTAGCGGGAGCTACGAGCAGTACTTC
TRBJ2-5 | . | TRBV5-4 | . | CASSPLVAGQETQYF | TGTGCCAGCAGCCCCCTAGTCGCGGGCCAAGAGACCCAGTACTTC
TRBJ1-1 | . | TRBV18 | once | CASSPQRNTEAFF | TGTGCCAGCTCACCGCAGAGGAACACTGAAGCTTTCTTT
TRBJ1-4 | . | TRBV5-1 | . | CASSLAGIGEKLFF | TGCGCCAGCAGCTTGGCGGGGATTGGGGAAAAACTGTTTTTT
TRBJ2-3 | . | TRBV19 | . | CASSARRLDTQYF | TGTGCCAGTAGTGCCCGCCGTTTGGATACGCAGTATTTT
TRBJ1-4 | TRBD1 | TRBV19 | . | CASSIGGQTTNEKLFF | TGTGCCAGTAGTATAGGGGGACAGACAACTAATGAAAAACTGTTTTTT
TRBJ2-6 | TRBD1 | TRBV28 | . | CASKGLGQGTAGANVLTF | TGTGCCAGCAAAGGTTTGGGACAGGGAACTGCTGGGGCCAACGTCCTGACTTTC
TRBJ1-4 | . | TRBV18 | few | CASSPRTEGGENEKLFF | TGTGCCAGCTCACCAAGGACGGAGGGAGGAGAAAATGAAAAACTGTTTTTT
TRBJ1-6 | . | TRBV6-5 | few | CASRPGVTGSPLHF | TGTGCCAGCAGGCCCGGGGTTACAGGGTCACCCCTCCACTTT
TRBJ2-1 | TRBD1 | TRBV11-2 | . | CASSLWGRGLVNEQFF | TGTGCCAGCAGCTTATGGGGCAGGGGGCTGGTCAATGAGCAGTTCTTC
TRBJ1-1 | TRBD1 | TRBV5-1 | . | CASSFQGAANTEAFF | TGCGCCAGCAGCTTTCAGGGGGCGGCGAACACTGAAGCTTTCTTT
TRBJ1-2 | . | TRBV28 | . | CASSPLGVGSHF | TGTGCCAGCAGTCCCTTAGGTGTGGGAAGCCACTTC
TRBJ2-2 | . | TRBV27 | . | CASSLFEGGYTGELFF | TGTGCCAGCAGTTTATTTGAGGGGGGGTACACCGGGGAGCTGTTTTTT
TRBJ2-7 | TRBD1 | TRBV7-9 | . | CASSFHRDRGIYEQYF | TGTGCCAGCAGCTTTCACCGGGACAGGGGGATCTACGAGCAGTACTTC
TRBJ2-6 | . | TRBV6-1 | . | CASSERWRSEGSGANVLTF | TGTGCCAGCAGTGAACGCTGGAGAAGTGAGGGATCTGGGGCCAACGTCCTGACTTTC